Given below is one TCR beta chain in context. Antigen: not known. The data stem from a study of blood T cells in healthy people across ages. The authors ran a second PCR of 7 to 11 cycles using a sample-barcoded 5' primer and a J-beta primer mix. Every cDNA molecule carried a tag from a template-switch adaptor bearing 12 random nucleotides. CDR3-containing paired-end reads numbered at least 2.5 million in each sample. TCRdb fed the 5' RACE reads into MiXCR, producing one record per CDR3 protein. The sample lists about 1.8 million distinct CDR3 sequences; 49% were seen once. General study findings and limits: There was no known CMV status for donors, so expanded clonotype changes were possibly confounded.

The V gene lost 5 bases and the J gene lost 5 bases, with 15 bases spanning the gap. This CDR3 has 14 residues. CDR1 is MDHEN, CDR2 SYDVKM, per germline. Material: blood. This chain connects TRBV28 to TRBJ2-5, with D possibly being TRBD1 or TRBD2 (5 bases each). The sequence was collected from a middle-aged woman in good health. The chain's CDR3 is CASSLDGGLETQYF. In DNA, the CDR3 is TGTGCCAGCAGTCTCGATGGGGGTCTGGAGACCCAGTACTTC.